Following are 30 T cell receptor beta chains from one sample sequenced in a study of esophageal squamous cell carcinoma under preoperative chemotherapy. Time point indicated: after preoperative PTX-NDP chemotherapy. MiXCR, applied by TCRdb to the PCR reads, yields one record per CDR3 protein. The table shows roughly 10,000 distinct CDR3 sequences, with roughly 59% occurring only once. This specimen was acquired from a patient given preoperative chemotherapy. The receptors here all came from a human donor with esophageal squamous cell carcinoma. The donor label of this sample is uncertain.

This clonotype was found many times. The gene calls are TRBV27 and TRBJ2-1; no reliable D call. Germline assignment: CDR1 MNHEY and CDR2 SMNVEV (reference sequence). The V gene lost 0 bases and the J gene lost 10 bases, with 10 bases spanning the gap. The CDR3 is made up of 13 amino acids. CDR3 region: CASSLSGPTEQFF. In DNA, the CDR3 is TGTGCCAGCAGTTTATCAGGCCCCACCGAGCAGTTCTTC.

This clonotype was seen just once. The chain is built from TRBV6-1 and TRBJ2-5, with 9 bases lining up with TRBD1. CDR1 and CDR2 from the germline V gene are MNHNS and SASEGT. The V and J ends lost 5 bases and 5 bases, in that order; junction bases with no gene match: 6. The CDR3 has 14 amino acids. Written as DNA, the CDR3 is TGTGCCAGCAGTAATGGAGGACAGGGGGAGACCCAGTACTTC. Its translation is CASSNGGQGETQYF.

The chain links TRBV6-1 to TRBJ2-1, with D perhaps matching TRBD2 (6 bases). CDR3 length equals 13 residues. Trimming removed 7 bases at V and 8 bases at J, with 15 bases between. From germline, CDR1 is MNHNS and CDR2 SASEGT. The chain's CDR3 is CASTNSGVDEQFF. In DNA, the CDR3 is TGTGCCAGCACCAACTCGGGAGTTGATGAGCAGTTCTTC.

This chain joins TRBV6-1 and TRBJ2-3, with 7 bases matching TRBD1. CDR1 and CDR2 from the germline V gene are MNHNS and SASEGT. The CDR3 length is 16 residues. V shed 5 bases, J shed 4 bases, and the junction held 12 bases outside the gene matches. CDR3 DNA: TGTGCCAGCAGTCGCAACCAGGGGGACGGGGCAGATACGCAGTATTTT. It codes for CASSRNQGDGADTQYF.

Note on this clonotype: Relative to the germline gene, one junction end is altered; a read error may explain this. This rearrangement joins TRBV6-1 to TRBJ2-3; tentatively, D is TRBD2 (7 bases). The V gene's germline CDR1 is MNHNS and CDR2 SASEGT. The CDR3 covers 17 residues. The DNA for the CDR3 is TGTGCCAGCACGTCGGGTGAGGGGGGGCGTGACACAGATACGCAGTATTTC. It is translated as CASTSGEGGRDTDTQYF.

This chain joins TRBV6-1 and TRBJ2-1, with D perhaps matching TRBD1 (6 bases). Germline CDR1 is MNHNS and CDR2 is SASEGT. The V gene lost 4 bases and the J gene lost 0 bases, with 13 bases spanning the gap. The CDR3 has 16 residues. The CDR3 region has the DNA TGTGCCAGCAGTGCAGGGGACGGGATCTCCTACAATGAGCAGTTCTTC. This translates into CASSAGDGISYNEQFF.

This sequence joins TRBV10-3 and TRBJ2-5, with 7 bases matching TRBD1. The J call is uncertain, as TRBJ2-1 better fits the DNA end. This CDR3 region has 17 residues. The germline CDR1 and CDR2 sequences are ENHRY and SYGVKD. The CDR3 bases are TGTGCCATCAGTGACTCCGTCGAGACAGGGAAATTAAATGAGCAGTTCTTC. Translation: CAISDSVETGKLNEQFF.

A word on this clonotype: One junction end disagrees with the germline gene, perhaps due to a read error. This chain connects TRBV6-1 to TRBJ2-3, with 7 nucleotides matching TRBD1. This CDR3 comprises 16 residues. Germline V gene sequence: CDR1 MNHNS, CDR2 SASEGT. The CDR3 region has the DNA TGTGTCAGCAGGGGGTTTGGGGGAAGCGACACAGAGACGCAGTATTTT. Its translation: CVSRGFGGSDTETQYF.

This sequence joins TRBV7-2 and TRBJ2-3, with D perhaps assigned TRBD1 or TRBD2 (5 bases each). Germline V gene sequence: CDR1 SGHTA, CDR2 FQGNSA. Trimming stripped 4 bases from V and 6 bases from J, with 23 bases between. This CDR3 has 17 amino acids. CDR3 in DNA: TGTGCCAGCAGCTCCCCGAGGGGCTGGACCAACGCGGATACGCAGTATTTT. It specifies CASSSPRGWTNADTQYF.

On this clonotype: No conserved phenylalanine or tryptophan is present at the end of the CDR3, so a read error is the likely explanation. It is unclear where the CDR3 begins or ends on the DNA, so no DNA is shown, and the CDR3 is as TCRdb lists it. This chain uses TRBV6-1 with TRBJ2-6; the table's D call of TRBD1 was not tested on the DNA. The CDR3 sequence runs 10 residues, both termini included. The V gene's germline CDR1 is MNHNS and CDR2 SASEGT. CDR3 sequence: CASSEAPGTS.

The CDR3 DNA follows: TGTGCCAGCAGCTTAGTGGGTCTAACTCCGACCAAGTCAAATGAGCAGTACTTC. Translation gives CASSLVGLTPTKSNEQYF. This chain uses TRBV7-8 with TRBJ2-5; D gene ambiguous. Germline CDR1 is SGHVS and CDR2 is FQNEAQ. CDR3 length: 18 amino acids. V lost 1 base, J lost 11 bases, and 29 bases lay in between. The variable domain in full, completed from reference TRBV7-8 and TRBJ2-5, reads GAGVSQSPRYKVAKRGQDVALRCDPISGHVSLFWYQQALGQGPEFLTYFQNEAQLDKSGLPSDRFFAERPEGSVSTLKIQRTQQEDSAVYLCASSLVGLTPTKSNEQYFGPGTRLLVL.

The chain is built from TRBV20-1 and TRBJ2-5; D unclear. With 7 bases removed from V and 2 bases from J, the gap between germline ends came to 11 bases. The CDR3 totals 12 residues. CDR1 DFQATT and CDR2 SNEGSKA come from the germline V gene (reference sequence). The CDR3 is CSDMGRQETQYF. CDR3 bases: TGCAGTGATATGGGAAGGCAAGAGACCCAGTACTTC.

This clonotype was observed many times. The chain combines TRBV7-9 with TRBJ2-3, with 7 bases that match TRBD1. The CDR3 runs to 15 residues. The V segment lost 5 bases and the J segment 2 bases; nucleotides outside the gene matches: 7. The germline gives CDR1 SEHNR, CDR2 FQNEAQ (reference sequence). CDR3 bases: TGTGCCAGCAGCCCCGGGGACAGAGACACAGATACGCAGTATTTT. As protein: CASSPGDRDTDTQYF.

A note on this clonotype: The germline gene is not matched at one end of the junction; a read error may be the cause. Written as DNA, the CDR3 is TGTGCCGGCAGAGGGGCTCGAAGCCCAGATACGCAGTATTTC. This codes for CAGRGARSPDTQYF. The V and J genes are TRBV6-1 and TRBJ2-3, with D possibly being TRBD1 or TRBD2 (5 bases each). Germline V gene sequence: CDR1 MNHNS, CDR2 SASEGT. This CDR3 region has 14 residues.

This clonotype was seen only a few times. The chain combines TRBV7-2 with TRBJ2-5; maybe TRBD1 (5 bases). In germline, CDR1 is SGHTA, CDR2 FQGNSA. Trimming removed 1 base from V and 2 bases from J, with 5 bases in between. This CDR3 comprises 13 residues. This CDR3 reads CASSLGQQETQYF. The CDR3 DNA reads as TGTGCCAGCAGCTTAGGACAGCAAGAGACCCAGTACTTC.

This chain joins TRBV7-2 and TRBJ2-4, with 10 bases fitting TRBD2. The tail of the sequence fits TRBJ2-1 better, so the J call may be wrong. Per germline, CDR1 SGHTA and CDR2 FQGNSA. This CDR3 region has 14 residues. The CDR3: CASSLRAGGSDQFF. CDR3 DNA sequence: TGTGCCAGCAGCTTAAGAGCGGGAGGGTCGGACCAGTTCTTC.

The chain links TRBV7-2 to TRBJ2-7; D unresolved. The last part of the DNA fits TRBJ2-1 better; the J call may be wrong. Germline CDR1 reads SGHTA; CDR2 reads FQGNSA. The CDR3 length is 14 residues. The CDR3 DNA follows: TGTGCCAGCAGCTTGGCACGCGGATCAAATGAGCAGTTCTTC. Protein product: CASSLARGSNEQFF.

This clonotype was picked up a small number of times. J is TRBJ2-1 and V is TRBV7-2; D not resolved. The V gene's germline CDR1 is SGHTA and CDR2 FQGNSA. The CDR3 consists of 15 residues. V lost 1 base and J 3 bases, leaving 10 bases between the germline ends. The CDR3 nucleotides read TGTGCCAGCAGCTTAGACACGGGTTTCTACAATGAGCAGTTCTTC. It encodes CASSLDTGFYNEQFF. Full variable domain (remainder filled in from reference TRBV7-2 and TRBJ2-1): GAGVSQSPSNKVTEKGKDVELRCDPISGHTALYWYRQSLGQGLEFLIYFQGNSAPDKSGLPSDRFSAERTGGSVSTLTIQRTQQEDSAVYLCASSLDTGFYNEQFFGPGTRLTVL.

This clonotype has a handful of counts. CDR3 sequence: CASSEAPRGRGEQYF. The CDR3 DNA reads TGTGCCAGCAGTGAAGCTCCCCGTGGGAGGGGCGAGCAGTACTTC. V and J are TRBV6-1 and TRBJ2-1, with 7 positions matching TRBD2. With the DNA end fitting TRBJ2-7 better, the J assignment may be wrong. From germline, CDR1 is MNHNS and CDR2 SASEGT. CDR3 size: 15 residues.

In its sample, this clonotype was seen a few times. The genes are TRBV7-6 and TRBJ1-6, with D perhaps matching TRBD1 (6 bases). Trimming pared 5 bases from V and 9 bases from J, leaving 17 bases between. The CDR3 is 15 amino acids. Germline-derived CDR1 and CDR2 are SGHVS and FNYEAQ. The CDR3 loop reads CASSPLARGLSPLHF. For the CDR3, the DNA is TGTGCCAGCAGCCCACTGGCCAGGGGACTTTCACCCCTCCACTTT.

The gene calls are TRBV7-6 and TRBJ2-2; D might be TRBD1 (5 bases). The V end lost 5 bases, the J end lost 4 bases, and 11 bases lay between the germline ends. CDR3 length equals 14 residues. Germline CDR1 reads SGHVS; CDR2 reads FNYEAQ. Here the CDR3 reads CASSAGRGTGELFF. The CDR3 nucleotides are TGTGCCAGCAGCGCAGGAAGGGGCACCGGGGAGCTGTTTTTT.

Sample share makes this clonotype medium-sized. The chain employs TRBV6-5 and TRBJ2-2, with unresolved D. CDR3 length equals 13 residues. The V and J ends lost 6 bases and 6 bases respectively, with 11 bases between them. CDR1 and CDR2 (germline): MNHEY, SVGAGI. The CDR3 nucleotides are TGTGCCAGCAGCTTTTCTTCGGCCGGGGAGCTGTTTTTT. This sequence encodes CASSFSSAGELFF.

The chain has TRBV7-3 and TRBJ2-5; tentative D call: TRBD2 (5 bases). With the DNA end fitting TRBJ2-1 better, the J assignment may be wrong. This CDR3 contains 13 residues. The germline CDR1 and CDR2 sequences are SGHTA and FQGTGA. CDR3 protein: CASSLTGDNEQFF. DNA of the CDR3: TGTGCCAGCAGCTTAACCGGGGACAATGAGCAGTTCTTC.

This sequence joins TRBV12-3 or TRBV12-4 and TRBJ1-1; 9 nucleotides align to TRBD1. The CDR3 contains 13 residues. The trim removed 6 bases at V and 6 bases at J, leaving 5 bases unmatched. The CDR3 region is CASSWDREAEAFF. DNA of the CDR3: TGTGCCAGCAGCTGGGACAGGGAAGCTGAAGCTTTCTTT.

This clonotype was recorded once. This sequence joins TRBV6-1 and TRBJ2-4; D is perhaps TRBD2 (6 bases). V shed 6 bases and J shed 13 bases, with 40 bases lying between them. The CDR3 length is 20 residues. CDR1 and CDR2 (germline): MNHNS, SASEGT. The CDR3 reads CASSSRGLVSGLSTKDTQYF. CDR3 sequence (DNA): TGTGCCAGCAGCTCACGAGGTCTCGTCTCGGGACTGTCGACCAAAGACACGCAGTACTTC.

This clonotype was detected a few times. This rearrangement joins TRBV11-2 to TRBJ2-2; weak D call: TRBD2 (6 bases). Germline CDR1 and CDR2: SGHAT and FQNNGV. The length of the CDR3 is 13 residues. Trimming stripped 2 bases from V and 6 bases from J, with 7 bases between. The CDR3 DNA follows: TGTGCCAGCAGCTTACAGCGGGCCGGGGAGCTGTTTTTT. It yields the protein CASSLQRAGELFF.

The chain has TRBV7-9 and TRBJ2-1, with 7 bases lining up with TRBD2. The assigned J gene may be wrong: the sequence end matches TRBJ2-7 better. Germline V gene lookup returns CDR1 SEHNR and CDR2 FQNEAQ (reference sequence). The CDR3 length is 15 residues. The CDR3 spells CASSLGGSRYYEQYF. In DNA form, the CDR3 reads TGTGCCAGCAGCTTAGGCGGGAGCCGGTACTACGAGCAGTACTTC.

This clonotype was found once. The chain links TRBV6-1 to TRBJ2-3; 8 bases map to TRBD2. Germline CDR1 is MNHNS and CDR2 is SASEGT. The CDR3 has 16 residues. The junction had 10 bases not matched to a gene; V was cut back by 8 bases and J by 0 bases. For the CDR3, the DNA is TGTGCCAGCCTCCCTTCGGGGGGGGTAAGCACAGATACGCAGTATTTT. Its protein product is CASLPSGGVSTDTQYF.

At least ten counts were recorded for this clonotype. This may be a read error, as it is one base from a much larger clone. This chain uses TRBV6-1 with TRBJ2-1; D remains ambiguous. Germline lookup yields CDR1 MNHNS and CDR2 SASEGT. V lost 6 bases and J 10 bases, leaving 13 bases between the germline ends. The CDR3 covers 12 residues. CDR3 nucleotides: TGTGCCAGCAGAGGCCCAACCTACGAGCAGTTCTTC. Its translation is CASRGPTYEQFF.

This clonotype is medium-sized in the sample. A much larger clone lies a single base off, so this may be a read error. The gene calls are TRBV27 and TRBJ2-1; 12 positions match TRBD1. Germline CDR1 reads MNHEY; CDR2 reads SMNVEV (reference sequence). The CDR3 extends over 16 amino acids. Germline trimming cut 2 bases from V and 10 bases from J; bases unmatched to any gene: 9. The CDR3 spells CASSLTLGTGGVEQFF. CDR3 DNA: TGTGCCAGCAGTTTAACCCTAGGGACAGGGGGCGTCGAGCAGTTCTTC.